The sequence of this T cell receptor beta chain was determined in a study of cytomegalovirus exposure and HLA in healthy donors (dated by TCRdb to about 2017). With respect to the entire study: In an earlier analysis of some 610 of the donors, about 270 Gb of sequence data and about 110 million unique TCR beta sequences from roughly 190 million T cells were reported. Roughly 290 gigabases of sequencing data and approximately 91 million unique TCR sequences made up an early release that covered 640 HLA-typed donors. Of the roughly 400 genotyped donors, 65% to 90% fell in the genetic ancestry cluster associated with self-reported Caucasian donors. The study aimed to test whether cataloging public T cell receptors could reveal signatures of past pathogen exposure. The study profiled the T cell repertoires of 500 to 800 subjects by immunosequencing and related them to cytomegalovirus serostatus. Besides the first cohort of approximately 670 subjects, a separate validation cohort made up of over 100 different subjects was used. The study combined high-throughput TCR immunosequencing, statistical association of individual TCRs with disease status, and machine learning to predict cytomegalovirus infection status. A later analysis re-analyzed previously published TCR beta repertoires from 660 or so donors and added high-resolution HLA genotyping to study TCR occurrence patterns. In the later analysis, no new phenotypic data were used to find candidate immune exposures; instead, reliance was placed on TCR beta sequences and their occurrence across donors. In an earlier analysis of a few hundred of the donors, high-throughput TCR beta sequencing was used to judge whether each TCR beta V gene segment behaved as functional or pseudogenic. Donor age, sex, ethnicity and CMV serostatus were compiled together with the repertoire data. A later genetic analysis used genome-wide SNP genotypes for about 60% of the roughly 700 donors, treating that subset as a discovery cohort. Every discovery cohort repertoire had been produced on one sequencing platform. HLA typing covered class I and class II loci at four-digit resolution. The number of donors typed differed by locus, with about 629-630 for A, B, C, DRB1 and DQB1, 522 for DQA1, about 610 for DPA1, and some 470 for DPB1. Several DR-DQ haplotypes were treated as single units for association and clustering because of strong linkage in the cohort. On average, around 230,000 unique TCR beta nucleotide sequences were sequenced per donor among 300 to 500 genotyped donors of the cohort, with roughly 18% of those sequences being non-productive.

CDR1 and CDR2, looked up from the germline V gene, are LGHNA and YNFKEQ. Spanning cysteine to phenylalanine, the CDR3 consists of 18 amino acids. Just CDR3 DNA is preserved here, 54 bases in frame from base 1. Ends trimmed: V by 1 base, J by 5 bases; bases unmatched to a gene: 12. Broader findings and caveats from the paper: HLA typing was unavailable for some donors at each locus, so association tests used only the typed subset. In vitro tests confirmed that three of the cytomegalovirus-associated TCR beta chains recognize cytomegalovirus antigens. Because counts were too low, under 20 rarely observed V segments, including chromosome 9 orphons, were left out of the earlier analysis of about 620 of the donors. In a later analysis, HLA-associated TCR beta chains showed more clonal expansion and lower generation probabilities than non-associated chains that were equally common. A group of highly shared sequence variants was considered likely to be a technical artifact of the sequencing pipeline. A further reported finding was that TCR beta sequences accurately predicted the HLA-A and HLA-B alleles for most subjects in the first cohort. When HLA alleles, especially DR and DQ, strongly co-occurred, TCR associations were difficult to assign to individual alleles. It was suggested by the authors that the approach could potentially be generalized to other disease states and immunological phenotypes. The classifier was reported to diagnose cytomegalovirus status with high specificity and sensitivity in both the original and validation cohorts. Some IMGT-functional V segments, including TRBV6-2 and TRBV6-3, could not be told apart with the 87-base-pair reads, so those segments were excluded. The study listed around 160 TCR beta chains as associated with cytomegalovirus. Linkage disequilibrium might explain the correlated functional status among segregating V segments, but an unknown experimental factor could not be ruled out. Immune exposure information for the cohort was limited to CMV serostatus. Most TCR sequences were seen in very few donors, while some public TCRs were found in many individuals. In this cohort, only TCR beta chains were sequenced, and detectable features were limited by the absence of alpha or paired-chain data. Sequencing depth was assumed to be roughly uniform across donors in the presence/absence analyses, though that assumption may not hold. Several of the top co-occurrence clusters appeared to be linked to parvovirus B19, influenza, CMV and Epstein-Barr virus, according to a later analysis. Compared with the approximately 700-donor mean, donors in an Asian-associated ancestry cluster had fewer N-insertions in productive TCRs, according to a later genetic analysis. In a later analysis, around 17,000 TCR beta sequences were associated with specific HLA alleles at a false discovery rate of 0.05. In a later analysis, most CMV-associated TCR beta chains were found to appear HLA-restricted, with HLA associations seemingly driven largely by CMV exposure. In a later analysis, the rate of TCR association differed among HLA loci, with DRB1 alleles having the most associated TCRs and HLA-C alleles having the fewest. In an earlier analysis of some 500 of the donors, most TCR beta V segments were observed in productive rearrangements about 90% or about 30% of the time, broadly matching IMGT annotations. V-gene and J-gene trimming of TCR beta chains was associated with a missense DCLRE1C variant in a later genetic analysis, and the association was replicated in an independent cohort.

Worth noting for this clone: Its cognate antigen has yet to be identified. No clone much larger than this one lies a single base away; base qualities are absent.

Library creation used the immunoSEQ multiplex PCR assay. The multiplex PCR relied on a mix of 60 forward primers for TCR Vbeta segments and 13 reverse primers for TCR Jbeta segments. A multiplex PCR assay on genomic DNA amplified the CDR3 region of rearranged TCR beta genes. The amplified TCR beta libraries were sequenced on the Illumina HiSeq System as 87-base-pair reads. In the source study's methods: A later analysis counted about 76 million unique TCR beta chains across the 640 or so repertoires, and roughly 10 million of these chains were shared by at least two donors. A nearest-neighbor algorithm error-corrected the raw reads and collapsed the reads into unique sequences, merging closely related sequences to remove PCR and sequencing errors. CDR3 sequences were aligned to IMGT reference sequences to assign V, D and J gene segments. For a sequence to be retained, a match of at least six nucleotides was required to both a V gene segment and a J gene segment. A rearrangement was called productive if the CDR3 had no stop codons and remained in frame with V and J, and every other rearrangement was called non-productive. Following IMGT convention, CDR3 was defined as the stretch from the second conserved V-encoded cysteine to the conserved J-encoded phenylalanine. The earlier analysis of 587 of the donors excluded sequences that lacked an unambiguous match to a single V gene segment. An earlier analysis of 550 to 650 of the donors classified V segments as functional when productive rearrangements were above 56.7% and as segregating when the standard deviation between donors was above 5%. A statistical classification framework was built to diagnose cytomegalovirus status from the catalog of TCR beta chain sequences. In a later analysis, TCR nucleotide sequences were compared against IMGT/GENE-DB human TR gene sequences so that V and J genes could be assigned. Using the TCRdist pipeline, a later analysis assigned CDR3 sequences along with most-parsimonious VDJ recombination scenarios. In a later analysis, each TCR beta chain was defined by its CDR3 amino acid sequence together with its V-gene family, and reads without a unique V-gene family were excluded. To address suspected cross-contamination and a sequencing artifact, a later analysis removed approximately 590 highly shared, low-generation-probability nucleotide sequences. In a later analysis, a clonal expansion index was calculated for each public chain from normalized within-repertoire ranks of inferred template counts. Generation probabilities in a later analysis came from a VDJ recombination model fitted to out-of-frame rearrangements, and those results were checked against IGoR. Hypergeometric tests were used in a later analysis to score TCR-TCR, TCR-HLA and TCR-CMV co-occurrence, with a repertoire-size bias correction applied to the TCR pairs. False discovery rates were estimated in a later analysis by permuting HLA or CMV assignments 20 times. In a later analysis, co-occurring TCRs were grouped using DBSCAN, and TCRdist sequence similarity was added for clustering within HLA-allele-positive subsets. Co-occurrence clustering excluded repertoires with fewer than 30,000 or more than 120,000 public chains, plus five with anomalous nucleotide sharing. TCRdb carries this immuneACCESS record with in-frame sequences only. Its versions omit some clonotypes, under half of them owing to an unresolved V gene in the studies checked, with the rest unexplained. V, J and clone size were drawn from that table, and D and trimming were deduced from the DNA. This sample holds around 100,000 clones; roughly 80% were observed only once. 2.1% of the sample belongs to the ten largest clones.

The cohort comprised around 690 healthy bone marrow donors. Cohort members were all nominally healthy when sampled, although unrecorded immune exposures were likely present. The donor was CMV seronegative and belonged to the group of 320 or so seronegative cohort members. Each donor provided a peripheral blood sample, and peripheral blood mononuclear cells were used for TCR beta sequencing. The Qiagen DNeasy Blood Extraction Kit was used to extract genomic DNA from the blood cell samples. The origin of this receptor is a man between 18 and 35 years old in good health and CMV-seronegative. Sequenced input: PBMCs. The sequence links TRBV4-2 to TRBJ2-1; the central 9 bases match TRBD2. The DNA is as follows: TGTGCCAGCAGCCAAGGGCGGGCAAGGGCTAGCGGGGACAATGAGCAGTTCTTC. Its coded protein is CASSQGRARASGDNEQFF.